Listed below are T cell receptor beta chains from one sample, sequenced in a study of monozygotic twins with inflammatory bowel disease. TCRdb reworked the 5' RACE reads into one entry per CDR3 protein, no DNA. This sample's table reports approximately 340,000 distinct CDR3 sequences. The sample was blood. The receptors were gathered from a human donor with ulcerative colitis or Crohn's disease, or a healthy co-twin of an affected twin (not recorded which). CDR3s include the opening cysteine and the closing phenylalanine or tryptophan.

CDR3aa: CASSPTGLAGLEEQFF; v_gene: TRBV7-9; len: 16; j_gene: TRBJ2-1
CDR3aa: CASSAPRTGTGTNGELFF; v_gene: TRBV10-2; len: 18; j_gene: TRBJ2-2
CDR3aa: CASSQFRVRQETQYF; v_gene: TRBV4-1; len: 15; j_gene: TRBJ2-5
CDR3aa: CASSPLSWDTQYF; v_gene: TRBV7-9; len: 13; j_gene: TRBJ2-3
CDR3aa: CASSLAAGTDTQYF; v_gene: TRBV5-1; len: 14; j_gene: TRBJ2-3
CDR3aa: CAIRGGLFGEQYF; v_gene: TRBV10-3; len: 13; j_gene: TRBJ2-7
CDR3aa: CATSDFGGGDYNEQFF; v_gene: TRBV24-1; len: 16; j_gene: TRBJ2-1
CDR3aa: CASSHWRSSYEQYF; v_gene: TRBV12-3/TRBV12-4; len: 14; j_gene: TRBJ2-7
CDR3aa: CASSGDRQTRTEAFF; v_gene: TRBV6-1; len: 15; j_gene: TRBJ1-1
CDR3aa: CASSKDRGGVETQYF; v_gene: TRBV11-2; len: 15; j_gene: TRBJ2-5
CDR3aa: CASSVGTSTDTQYF; v_gene: TRBV5-1; len: 14; j_gene: TRBJ2-3
CDR3aa: CSARVTRASGLYEQYF; v_gene: TRBV20-1; len: 16; j_gene: TRBJ2-7
CDR3aa: CASSTTMGGQAFYMKNIQYF; v_gene: TRBV21-1; len: 20; j_gene: TRBJ2-4
CDR3aa: CASSLSTVGVDTQYF; v_gene: TRBV27; len: 15; j_gene: TRBJ2-3
CDR3aa: CASSQGKGIQPQHF; v_gene: TRBV16; len: 14; j_gene: TRBJ1-5
CDR3aa: CASSQQQGWETQYF; v_gene: TRBV5-1; len: 14; j_gene: TRBJ2-5
CDR3aa: CASSLWALDMNTEAFF; v_gene: TRBV12-3/TRBV12-4; len: 16; j_gene: TRBJ1-1
CDR3aa: CAISESGQLSYTF; v_gene: TRBV10-3; len: 13; j_gene: TRBJ1-2
CDR3aa: CASSQDKRASGDKYNEQFF; v_gene: TRBV4-1; len: 19; j_gene: TRBJ2-1
CDR3aa: CASSLNGGPANTGELFF; v_gene: TRBV7-6; len: 17; j_gene: TRBJ2-2
CDR3aa: CASRETGKGNYGYTF; v_gene: TRBV12-3/TRBV12-4; len: 15; j_gene: TRBJ1-2
CDR3aa: CASSLPSNSPLHF; v_gene: TRBV7-2; len: 13; j_gene: TRBJ1-6
CDR3aa: CASGLGQPIGETQYF; v_gene: TRBV12-5; len: 15; j_gene: TRBJ2-5
CDR3aa: CASSGWGREGHQDTQYF; v_gene: TRBV5-1; len: 17; j_gene: TRBJ2-3
CDR3aa: CASSTGTGGEGEKLFF; v_gene: TRBV4-1; len: 16; j_gene: TRBJ1-4
CDR3aa: CASSLNPLLAGELFF; v_gene: TRBV7-3; len: 15; j_gene: TRBJ2-2
CDR3aa: CASSLTGPNQPQHF; v_gene: TRBV12-3/TRBV12-4; len: 14; j_gene: TRBJ1-5
CDR3aa: CSVAVSGTQYF; v_gene: TRBV29-1; len: 11; j_gene: TRBJ2-5
CDR3aa: CASRTREASYEQYF; v_gene: TRBV6-1; len: 14; j_gene: TRBJ2-7
CDR3aa: CASSSALQGIHEQYF; v_gene: TRBV19; len: 15; j_gene: TRBJ2-7
CDR3aa: CASSLGWSGRINEQFF; v_gene: TRBV5-1; len: 16; j_gene: TRBJ2-1
CDR3aa: CASSLRQGAGTGELFF; v_gene: TRBV4-1; len: 16; j_gene: TRBJ2-2
CDR3aa: CSASKGAMAKNIQYF; v_gene: TRBV20-1; len: 15; j_gene: TRBJ2-4
CDR3aa: CSAGPNRVQSNEQFF; v_gene: TRBV20-1; len: 15; j_gene: TRBJ2-1
CDR3aa: CATSRDETPTAGELFF; v_gene: TRBV15; len: 16; j_gene: TRBJ2-2
CDR3aa: CASSEHPWLQPQYEQYF; v_gene: TRBV25-1; len: 17; j_gene: TRBJ2-7
CDR3aa: CASSLRTGVTDTQYF; v_gene: TRBV14; len: 15; j_gene: TRBJ2-3
CDR3aa: CASSWGQSNTGELFF; v_gene: TRBV6-1; len: 15; j_gene: TRBJ2-2
CDR3aa: CASSLGDRRYTDTQYF; v_gene: TRBV12-3/TRBV12-4; len: 16; j_gene: TRBJ2-3
CDR3aa: CASSLSILGAYEQYF; v_gene: TRBV12-3/TRBV12-4; len: 15; j_gene: TRBJ2-7